What follows are 28 T cell receptor beta chains derived from one specimen sequenced in a study of blood T cell repertoires in COVID-19. Generated by immunoSEQ multiplex PCR, the TCRdb table keeps only in-frame clones and is missing some. The sample shows tens of thousands of clones, approximately 83% of them seen only once. Sequenced sample: peripheral blood. Receptors originate from a woman aged 60 to 75 with acute or convalescent COVID-19.

The chain joins TRBV5-5 to TRBJ1-2; no clear D gene. Per the germline V gene, CDR1 is SGHKS and CDR2 is YYEKEE (reference sequence). The CDR3 runs to 14 residues. V was trimmed by 1 base and J by 5 bases, leaving 12 bases between them. The CDR3 bases are TGTGCCAGCAGCTTGACGGGAAGGGAGTATGGCTACACCTTC. Translating it yields CASSLTGREYGYTF. Drawing the rest from reference TRBV5-5 and TRBJ1-2, the complete variable domain is DAGVTQSPTHLIKTRGQQVTLRCSPISGHKSVSWYQQVLGQGPQFIFQYYEKEERGRGNFPDRFSARQFPNYSSELNVNALLLGDSALYLCASSLTGREYGYTFGSGTRLTVV.

The chain has TRBV7-3 and TRBJ2-2; 7 bases are shared with TRBD1. This CDR3 contains 14 residues. Trimming took 5 bases from V and 5 from J; bases not matched to a gene: 5. Germline CDR1 reads SGHTA; CDR2 reads FQGTGA. For the CDR3, the DNA is TGTGCCAGCAGCACAGGGGACCGGACCGGGGAGCTGTTTTTT. It is translated as CASSTGDRTGELFF.

The V call is TRBV5-1, the J call TRBJ2-7, with 11 nucleotides matching TRBD2. The CDR3 extends over 15 amino acids. The germline gives CDR1 SGHRS, CDR2 YFSETQ. The ends lost 0 bases at V and 4 bases at J; junction bases unmatched: 3. The CDR3 loop is CASSLEGTSGYEQYF. The DNA of the CDR3 is TGCGCCAGCAGCTTGGAAGGGACTAGCGGATACGAGCAGTACTTC.

This chain connects TRBV12-3 or TRBV12-4 to TRBJ1-2, with D tentatively TRBD1 (5 bases). The V gene lost 6 bases and the J gene lost 7 bases, with 15 bases spanning the gap. This CDR3 is built from 13 residues. CDR3 residues: CASRLNGGVGYTF. CDR3 bases: TGTGCCAGCAGATTAAATGGGGGGGTTGGCTACACCTTC.

The chain links TRBV19 to TRBJ2-1, with 7 bases identical to TRBD2. This CDR3 is built from 15 residues. Unmatched junction bases numbered 5, after V lost 4 bases and J lost 2 bases. Germline V gene sequence: CDR1 LNHDA, CDR2 SQIVND (reference sequence). CDR3 in DNA: TGTGCCAGTAGTACCAGGACTAGACCCTACAATGAGCAGTTCTTC. Amino acids: CASSTRTRPYNEQFF.

The rearrangement uses TRBV2 and TRBJ1-1, with 9 bases identical to TRBD1. The junction had 9 bases not matched to a gene; V was cut back by 6 bases and J by 4 bases. There are 15 residues in the CDR3. Germline V gene lookup returns CDR1 SNHLY and CDR2 FYNNEI. CDR3 bases: TGTGCCAGCAGCCCGGGACAGGGTGGAATCACTGAAGCTTTCTTT. Translated: CASSPGQGGITEAFF.

The chain is built from TRBV5-8 and TRBJ1-5; TRBD1 matches at 7 bases. Germline CDR1 is SGHTS and CDR2 is YDEGEE. V shed 1 base, J shed 11 bases, and the junction held 9 bases outside the gene matches. The CDR3 has 14 amino acids. The CDR3 sequence is CASSLSQGGRTQHF. The CDR3 DNA reads TGTGCCAGCAGCTTGAGCCAGGGGGGTCGAACCCAGCATTTT.

V gene TRBV5-1 combines with J gene TRBJ2-3; unclear D gene. Trimming took 4 bases from V and 4 from J, leaving 16 bases between them. Germline V lookup: CDR1 SGHRS, CDR2 YFSETQ. The CDR3 is 15 residues long. In nucleotides, the CDR3 is TGCGCCAGCAGCATGGGTAATGAGGTAGCAGATACGCAGTATTTT. Translation gives CASSMGNEVADTQYF. Together with reference TRBV5-1 and TRBJ2-3, the CDR3 gives the full variable domain: KAGVTQTPRYLIKTRGQQVTLSCSPISGHRSVSWYQQTPGQGLQFLFEYFSETQRNKGNFPGRFSGRQFSNSRSEMNVSTLELGDSALYLCASSMGNEVADTQYFGPGTRLTVL.

The CDR3 spells CAWSGEARNTEAFF. The CDR3 DNA is TGTGCCTGGAGCGGGGAAGCAAGGAACACTGAAGCTTTCTTT. This chain joins TRBV30 and TRBJ1-1; no firm D call. CDR3 length equals 14 residues. Trimming took off 3 bases at V and 1 base at J, with 12 bases between the two ends. The germline gives CDR1 GTSNPN, CDR2 SVGIG (reference sequence).

The chain has TRBV12-3 or TRBV12-4 and TRBJ1-1; tentative D call: TRBD1 (6 bases). The CDR3 totals 13 residues. Trimming cost V 2 bases and J 4 bases, with 8 bases left between them. For the CDR3, the DNA is TGTGCCAGCAGTTTAACAGGGAGCACTGAAGCTTTCTTT. Translating gives CASSLTGSTEAFF.

This clone was seen just once. A read error may account for a junction end that differs from germline. The rearrangement joins TRBV11-1 to TRBJ2-7; 7 bases fit TRBD1. This CDR3 spans 16 amino acids. Germline lookup yields CDR1 SGHAT and CDR2 FQDESV (reference sequence). The CDR3 DNA sequence: TGTGCCAGCAGTTTAGGGAAAACAGGGGACCTCTACGAGCAGTACTTC. As protein: CASSLGKTGDLYEQYF.

This chain uses TRBV15 with TRBJ1-1; TRBD1 matches 10 bases. The CDR3 extends over 16 amino acids. The ends lost 1 base at V and 0 bases at J; junction bases unmatched: 2. Germline CDR1 is LNHNV and CDR2 is YYDKDF (reference sequence). The CDR3 loop reads CATSRVGTGVNTEAFF. For the CDR3, the DNA is TGTGCCACCAGCAGAGTCGGGACAGGGGTGAACACTGAAGCTTTCTTT.

The genes are TRBV18 and TRBJ1-1, with unresolved D. The CDR3 sequence is 15 residues long. Germline assignment: CDR1 KGHSH and CDR2 LQKENI. The ends were cut back, 3 bases at V and 6 bases at J, with 17 bases in the middle. The chain's CDR3 is CASSPTPGKSAEAFF. The CDR3, as DNA: TGTGCCAGCTCACCTACCCCGGGGAAAAGTGCTGAAGCTTTCTTT.

The chain has TRBV19 and TRBJ1-2, with TRBD1 identical over 12 bases. From germline, CDR1 is LNHDA and CDR2 SQIVND (reference sequence). J gave up 6 bases and V 6 bases, and 2 bases lay outside the gene matches. The CDR3 length is 13 residues. The CDR3 nucleotides are TGTGCCAGTAGGGGACAGGGGGCACATGGCTACACCTTC. Protein sequence: CASRGQGAHGYTF.

The CDR3 DNA reads TGTGCCAGCAGTTCCCCTATTGGGACTACCGTGACAGATACGCAGTATTTT. This codes for CASSSPIGTTVTDTQYF. The V call is TRBV28, the J call TRBJ2-3, with 7 positions matching TRBD2. Germline assignment: CDR1 MDHEN and CDR2 SYDVKM. V gave up 4 bases and J gave up 3 bases; unmatched junction bases: 13. The CDR3 spans 17 residues.

The V and J genes are TRBV5-1 and TRBJ1-1, with a weak D call TRBD1 (5 bases). There are 14 residues in the CDR3. Trimming cost V 4 bases and J 5 bases, with 15 bases left between them. Germline V CDR1 and CDR2: SGHRS, YFSETQ. This CDR3 reads CASSPGAGGTEAFF. As DNA, the CDR3 is TGCGCCAGCAGCCCCGGGGCTGGGGGGACTGAAGCTTTCTTT.

This sequence joins TRBV6-5 and TRBJ2-6; D ambiguous. Germline V gene lookup returns CDR1 MNHEY and CDR2 SVGAGI. V gave up 5 bases and J gave up 4 bases, with 9 bases separating them. The CDR3 runs to 14 residues. CDR3 residues: CASSRYSGANVLTF. In DNA, the CDR3 is TGTGCCAGCAGTCGTTATTCGGGGGCCAACGTCCTGACTTTC.

V usage is TRBV6-6 and J usage is TRBJ1-5; 8 nucleotides align to TRBD1. CDR1 MNHNY and CDR2 SVGAGI come from the germline V gene (reference sequence). This CDR3 is built from 15 residues. V lost 6 bases and J lost 7; bases outside the gene matches: 11. CDR3 DNA: TGTGCCAGCAGACTAGCTTGGCAGGGGGCACAGCCCCAGCATTTT. Translated: CASRLAWQGAQPQHF.

In its sample, this clone was seen once. The gene calls are TRBV4-2 and TRBJ2-1; 7 bases fit TRBD2. Per germline, CDR1 LGHNA and CDR2 YNFKEQ. V trimming: 0 bases; J trimming: 2 bases; junction bases outside the gene matches: 4. The CDR3 has 16 amino acids. The DNA for the CDR3 is TGTGCCAGCAGCCAAGATTCGAGCGGGGCCTACAATGAGCAGTTCTTC. It specifies CASSQDSSGAYNEQFF.

The rearrangement joins TRBV18 to TRBJ2-2, with a weak D call TRBD2 (6 bases). V was pared by 1 base and J by 7 bases, with 16 bases between. The CDR3 is made up of 16 amino acids. Looked up from germline, CDR1 is KGHSH and CDR2 is LQKENI. DNA of the CDR3: TGTGCCAGCTCACCACAAAGGAGGGGAAGGGTCGGGGAGCTGTTTTTT. This sequence encodes CASSPQRRGRVGELFF.

V usage is TRBV19 and J usage is TRBJ1-1; the D is unclear. With 11 bases removed from V and 0 bases from J, the gap between germline ends came to 13 bases. This CDR3 region has 13 residues. CDR1 and CDR2 (germline): LNHDA, SQIVND (reference sequence). CDR3 coding DNA: TGTGCCTCCGCGGTAGCGATGAACACTGAAGCTTTCTTT. Translating gives CASAVAMNTEAFF. Looking up the rest from reference TRBV19 and TRBJ1-1 gives the full variable domain: DGGITQSPKYLFRKEGQNVTLSCEQNLNHDAMYWYRQDPGQGLRLIYYSQIVNDFQKGDIAEGYSVSREKKESFPLTVTSAQKNPTAFYLCASAVAMNTEAFFGQGTRLTVV.

V is TRBV24-1 and J is TRBJ2-6; TRBD1 might be the D (5 bases). Germline lookup yields CDR1 KGHDR and CDR2 SFDVKD. V was trimmed by 4 bases and J by 1 base, leaving 10 bases between them. The CDR3 totals 16 residues. The CDR3 spells CATSDRTGSGANVLTF. The CDR3 region has the DNA TGTGCCACCAGTGACCGCACAGGTTCTGGGGCCAACGTCCTGACTTTC.

V is TRBV18 and J is TRBJ1-2, with 7 bases that match TRBD1. The CDR3 has 16 residues. CDR1 is KGHSH and CDR2 is LQKENI in the germline V gene. Losses at the gene ends were 2 bases for V and 4 bases for J; bases not matched to a gene: 10. The CDR3 DNA sequence: TGTGCCAGCTCACCATACGGCAGGGGGTCCGGCTATGGCTACACCTTC. Its protein product is CASSPYGRGSGYGYTF.

Written as DNA, the CDR3 is TGTGCCAGCAGCGGTCAGGTGGACACCGGGGAGCTGTTTTTT. Translation gives CASSGQVDTGELFF. The rearrangement links TRBV9 to TRBJ2-2; D is unresolved. The germline V and J ends were trimmed by 3 bases and 3 bases, with 9 bases remaining between them. The germline V gene encodes CDR1 SGDLS and CDR2 YYNGEE. CDR3 length: 14 amino acids.

The V call is TRBV7-9, the J call TRBJ2-2, with a possible D match to TRBD1 (5 bases). The V end was cut by 5 bases, the J end by 2 bases, with 12 bases between. The CDR3 loop spans 15 amino acids. Looked up from germline, CDR1 is SEHNR and CDR2 is FQNEAQ (reference sequence). The DNA for the CDR3 is TGTGCCAGCAGCACCTCCCAGGGAAACACCGGGGAGCTGTTTTTT. Amino acid sequence: CASSTSQGNTGELFF.

Here the CDR3 reads CASSQGTGEGFTQYF. Written as DNA, the CDR3 is TGTGCCAGCAGTCAAGGGACAGGGGAAGGATTTACGCAGTATTTT. The chain carries TRBV27 and TRBJ2-3; TRBD1 aligns across 10 bases. This CDR3 comprises 15 residues. J was trimmed by 8 bases and V by 5 bases; bases with no gene match: 10. Germline CDR1 reads MNHEY; CDR2 reads SMNVEV (reference sequence).

This rearrangement joins TRBV5-4 to TRBJ2-5, with D possibly being TRBD2 (5 bases). The CDR3 is 14 amino acids. Germline CDR1 SGHNT, CDR2 YYREEE (reference sequence). V shed 5 bases and J shed 9 bases, with 20 bases lying between them. CDR3 DNA sequence: TGTGCCAGCAGTTCGCCGGGATCTATTGGACCCCAGTACTTC. Translation gives CASSSPGSIGPQYF.

The chain is built from TRBV6-2 or TRBV6-3 and TRBJ2-1; 12 positions agree with TRBD2. V trimming: 6 bases; J trimming: 1 base; junction bases outside the gene matches: 16. This CDR3 has 20 residues. Germline values: CDR1 MNHEY, CDR2 SVGEGT. The CDR3 here is CASSITMTSGSPSSYNEQFF. DNA of the CDR3: TGTGCCAGCAGCATAACGATGACTAGCGGGAGCCCCTCTTCCTACAATGAGCAGTTCTTC.